Following are 14 T cell receptor beta chains from one sample sequenced in a study of blood T cell repertoires in COVID-19. TCRdb's copy holds only in-frame clones and misses some; the assay was immunoSEQ multiplex PCR. The sample gives some 150,000 clones, 87% of which show up once; roughly 37% is in the top ten. Sequenced sample: peripheral blood. These receptors all stem from a middle-aged man who had recovered from COVID-19.

V usage is TRBV19 and J usage is TRBJ1-5; TRBD1 is a possible D gene (6 bases). The CDR3 is made up of 14 amino acids. V dropped 5 bases and J dropped 3 bases, with 11 bases sitting between them. Germline lookup yields CDR1 LNHDA and CDR2 SQIVND (reference sequence). The CDR3, as DNA: TGTGCCAGTAGTCACAGGGAGATCAATCAGCCCCAGCATTTT. This sequence encodes CASSHREINQPQHF.

This clone occurred once. The V gene is TRBV18, the J gene TRBJ2-2; TRBD1 agrees at 7 bases. This CDR3 region has 15 residues. The germline CDR1 and CDR2 sequences are KGHSH and LQKENI. V shed 0 bases, J shed 2 bases, and the junction held 0 bases outside the gene matches. CDR3 sequence (DNA): TGTGCCAGCTCACCACCAGGGGGCAACACCGGGGAGCTGTTTTTT. This sequence encodes CASSPPGGNTGELFF.

V and J are TRBV9 and TRBJ1-1, with 8 bases that match TRBD1. The CDR3 covers 16 residues. J lost 5 bases, V lost 0 bases, and 9 bases had no gene match. Germline assignment: CDR1 SGDLS and CDR2 YYNGEE. CDR3 residues: CASSVEAGGGLTEAFF. CDR3 coding DNA: TGTGCCAGCAGCGTAGAGGCAGGGGGCGGTCTTACTGAAGCTTTCTTT.

The chain uses TRBV5-1 and TRBJ1-2; D remains ambiguous. Looked up from germline, CDR1 is SGHRS and CDR2 is YFSETQ. The CDR3 contains 13 residues. Trimming took off 4 bases at V and 2 bases at J, with 9 bases between the two ends. CDR3 loop: CASSDYGNYGYTF. The CDR3 DNA follows: TGCGCCAGCAGCGACTACGGGAACTATGGCTACACCTTC. The entire variable domain, with the rest obtained from reference TRBV5-1 and TRBJ1-2, is as follows: KAGVTQTPRYLIKTRGQQVTLSCSPISGHRSVSWYQQTPGQGLQFLFEYFSETQRNKGNFPGRFSGRQFSNSRSEMNVSTLELGDSALYLCASSDYGNYGYTFGSGTRLTVV.

V usage is TRBV5-6 and J usage is TRBJ1-6, with D unclear. Trimming removed 3 bases from V and 0 bases from J, with 13 bases in between. Germline CDR1 is SGHDT and CDR2 is YYEEEE. The CDR3 runs 17 residues. The chain's CDR3 is CASSSVLRSSYNSPLHF. The CDR3 DNA is TGTGCCAGCAGCTCGGTCCTGCGAAGCTCCTATAATTCACCCCTCCACTTT.

The chain uses TRBV7-9 and TRBJ1-2; a possible D gene is TRBD1 (6 bases). CDR1 is SEHNR, CDR2 FQNEAQ, per germline (reference sequence). The CDR3 runs to 15 residues. V was shortened by 5 bases and J by 1 base, with 14 bases between the two germline ends. The CDR3 spells CASSPGGAGNYGYTF. In DNA, the CDR3 is TGTGCCAGCAGCCCGGGGGGGGCAGGTAACTATGGCTACACCTTC.

The chain has TRBV7-9 and TRBJ2-2; 7 nucleotides agree with TRBD2. Germline values: CDR1 SEHNR, CDR2 FQNEAQ (reference sequence). With V trimmed by 5 bases and J by 3 bases, 9 bases remained unmatched. The CDR3 is 16 amino acids. Here the CDR3 reads CASSPRGVSDTGELFF. The CDR3 DNA follows: TGTGCCAGCAGCCCCCGGGGGGTGTCCGACACCGGGGAGCTGTTTTTT. Full variable domain (missing parts from reference TRBV7-9 and TRBJ2-2): DTGVSQNPRHKITKRGQNVTFRCDPISEHNRLYWYRQTLGQGPEFLTYFQNEAQLEKSRLLSDRFSAERPKGSFSTLEIQRTEQGDSAMYLCASSPRGVSDTGELFFGEGSRLTVL.

The CDR3 loop is CASSELAGGYEQYF. CDR3 sequence (DNA): TGTGCCAGCAGTGAACTAGCGGGGGGCTACGAGCAGTACTTC. The chain employs TRBV6-1 and TRBJ2-7, with 11 bases aligning to TRBD2. CDR3 size: 14 residues. The junction had 0 bases not matched to a gene; V was cut back by 2 bases and J by 3 bases. CDR1 is MNHNS and CDR2 is SASEGT in the germline V gene.

The V and J genes are TRBV19 and TRBJ2-6, with D possibly TRBD2 on 6 matching bases. Germline V CDR1 and CDR2: LNHDA, SQIVND (reference sequence). Trimming left V 7 bases short and J 1 base short, with 20 bases between. The CDR3 spans 18 residues. Here the CDR3 DNA reads TGTGCCAGTAACGATCCCTCGGGGGTTCGGTCTGGGGCCAACGTCCTGACTTTC. Amino acids: CASNDPSGVRSGANVLTF.

This chain connects TRBV12-5 to TRBJ1-1; 7 bases are shared with TRBD1. After removal of 6 bases from V and 3 bases from J, the junction contained 13 bases not matched to a gene. CDR1 is LGHNT and CDR2 is FRNRAP in the germline V gene. There are 16 residues in the CDR3. The CDR3 sequence: CASGPRLQGGYTEAFF. The CDR3 DNA reads as TGTGCTAGTGGCCCCAGGCTGCAGGGGGGTTACACTGAAGCTTTCTTT.

J is TRBJ1-2 and V is TRBV10-3, with TRBD1 matching over 7 bases. The trim removed 0 bases at V and 7 bases at J, leaving 8 bases unmatched. From germline, CDR1 is ENHRY and CDR2 SYGVKD. The CDR3 spans 15 residues. This CDR3 reads CAISESMPGGSGYTF. Here the CDR3 DNA reads TGTGCCATCAGTGAGTCGATGCCAGGGGGGAGTGGCTACACCTTC.

The rearrangement links TRBV2 to TRBJ1-2; possibly TRBD1 for D (6 bases). Germline loops: CDR1 SNHLY, CDR2 FYNNEI. The CDR3 loop spans 16 amino acids. The V and J ends lost 5 bases and 4 bases respectively, with 20 bases between them. The CDR3 region is CASSTMGTRGGYGYTF. The CDR3 coding sequence is TGTGCCAGCAGTACAATGGGCACCCGAGGGGGCTATGGCTACACCTTC. Supplemented by reference TRBV2 and TRBJ1-2, the full variable domain reads EPEVTQTPSHQVTQMGQEVILRCVPISNHLYFYWYRQILGQKVEFLVSFYNNEISEKSEIFDDQFSVERPDGSNFTLKIRSTKLEDSAMYFCASSTMGTRGGYGYTFGSGTRLTVV.

This chain uses TRBV6-5 with TRBJ1-2; perhaps TRBD1 as D (6 bases). The CDR3 extends over 13 amino acids. Germline-derived CDR1 and CDR2 are MNHEY and SVGAGI. V was shortened by 4 bases and J by 4 bases, with 10 bases between the two germline ends. The CDR3 DNA reads as TGTGCCAGCAGTTTCGACAGGAGCTATGGCTACACCTTC. It codes for CASSFDRSYGYTF.

V is TRBV28 and J is TRBJ1-1; D uncertain. Trimming cost V 3 bases and J 4 bases, with 12 bases left between them. Germline lookup yields CDR1 MDHEN and CDR2 SYDVKM. There are 14 residues in the CDR3. The CDR3 loop reads CASSLGGKGTEAFF. In DNA form, the CDR3 reads TGTGCCAGCAGTTTGGGCGGGAAGGGCACTGAAGCTTTCTTT.